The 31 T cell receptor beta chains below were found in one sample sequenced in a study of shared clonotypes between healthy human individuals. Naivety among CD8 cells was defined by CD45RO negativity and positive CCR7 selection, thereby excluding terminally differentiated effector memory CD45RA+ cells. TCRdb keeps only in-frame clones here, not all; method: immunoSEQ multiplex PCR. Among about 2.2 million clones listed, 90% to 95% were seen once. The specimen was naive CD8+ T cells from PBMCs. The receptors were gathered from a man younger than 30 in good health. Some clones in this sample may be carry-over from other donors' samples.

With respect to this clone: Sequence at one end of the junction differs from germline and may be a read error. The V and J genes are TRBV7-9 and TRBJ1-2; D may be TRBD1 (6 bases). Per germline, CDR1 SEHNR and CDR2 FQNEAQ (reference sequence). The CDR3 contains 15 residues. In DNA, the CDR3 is TGTGCCAGCAGATTAGCACAGGGAGCTAACTATGGCTACACCTTC. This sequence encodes CASRLAQGANYGYTF.

The CDR3 is CASSLTGKGTDTQYF. The CDR3 nucleotides read TGTGCCAGCAGCTTGACAGGGAAAGGGACAGATACGCAGTATTTT. This sequence joins TRBV11-3 and TRBJ2-3, with 7 nucleotides matching TRBD1. The length of the CDR3 is 15 residues. Germline lookup yields CDR1 SGHNT and CDR2 YENEEA. Germline trimming cut 3 bases from V and 3 bases from J; bases unmatched to any gene: 6.

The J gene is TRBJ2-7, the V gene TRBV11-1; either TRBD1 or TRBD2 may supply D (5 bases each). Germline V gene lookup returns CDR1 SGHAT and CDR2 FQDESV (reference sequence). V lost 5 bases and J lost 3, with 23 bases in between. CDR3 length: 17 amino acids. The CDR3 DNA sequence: TGTGCCAGCAGCCGGCCCGGGGCCCGAGAAAAGATCTACGAGCAGTACTTC. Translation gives CASSRPGAREKIYEQYF.

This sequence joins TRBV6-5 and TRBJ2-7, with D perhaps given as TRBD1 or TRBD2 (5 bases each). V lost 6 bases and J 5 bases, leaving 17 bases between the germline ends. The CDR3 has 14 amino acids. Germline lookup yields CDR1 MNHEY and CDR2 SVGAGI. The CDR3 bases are TGTGCCAGCAGCGACCCCGGGACCGGCGACGAGCAGTACTTC. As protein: CASSDPGTGDEQYF.

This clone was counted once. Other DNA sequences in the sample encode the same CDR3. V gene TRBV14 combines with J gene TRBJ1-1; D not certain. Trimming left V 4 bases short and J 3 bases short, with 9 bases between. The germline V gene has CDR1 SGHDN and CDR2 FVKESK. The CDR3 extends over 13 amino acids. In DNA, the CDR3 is TGTGCCAGCAGCCTAGTCGGTTACACTGAAGCTTTCTTT. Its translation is CASSLVGYTEAFF.

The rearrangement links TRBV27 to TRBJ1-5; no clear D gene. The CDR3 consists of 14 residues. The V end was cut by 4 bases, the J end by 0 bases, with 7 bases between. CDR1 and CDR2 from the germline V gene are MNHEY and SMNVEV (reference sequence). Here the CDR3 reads CASSSLGSNQPQHF. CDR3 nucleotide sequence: TGTGCCAGCAGTTCGCTCGGTAGCAATCAGCCCCAGCATTTT.

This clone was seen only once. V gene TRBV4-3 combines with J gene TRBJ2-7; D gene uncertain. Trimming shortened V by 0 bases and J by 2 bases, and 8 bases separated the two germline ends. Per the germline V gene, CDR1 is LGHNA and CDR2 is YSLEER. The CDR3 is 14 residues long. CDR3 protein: CASSQDLGTYEQYF. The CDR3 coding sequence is TGCGCCAGCAGCCAAGATCTGGGAACCTACGAGCAGTACTTC.

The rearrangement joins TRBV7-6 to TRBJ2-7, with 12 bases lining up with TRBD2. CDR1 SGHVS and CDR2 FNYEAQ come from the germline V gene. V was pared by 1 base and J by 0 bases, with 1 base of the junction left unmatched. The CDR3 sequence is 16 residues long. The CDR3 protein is CASSLGTSGASYEQYF. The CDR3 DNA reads TGTGCCAGCAGCTTAGGGACTAGCGGGGCCTCCTACGAGCAGTACTTC.

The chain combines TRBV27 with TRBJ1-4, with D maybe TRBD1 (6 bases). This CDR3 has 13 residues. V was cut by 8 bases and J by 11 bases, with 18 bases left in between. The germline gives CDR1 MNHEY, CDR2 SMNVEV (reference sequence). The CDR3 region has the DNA TGTGCCAGCGGATACAAACAGGGATCCAAACTGTTTTTT. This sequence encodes CASGYKQGSKLFF. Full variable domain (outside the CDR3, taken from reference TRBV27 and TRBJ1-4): EAQVTQNPRYLITVTGKKLTVTCSQNMNHEYMSWYRQDPGLGLRQIYYSMNVEVTDKGDVPEGYKVSRKEKRNFPLILESPSPNQTSLYFCASGYKQGSKLFFGSGTQLSVL.

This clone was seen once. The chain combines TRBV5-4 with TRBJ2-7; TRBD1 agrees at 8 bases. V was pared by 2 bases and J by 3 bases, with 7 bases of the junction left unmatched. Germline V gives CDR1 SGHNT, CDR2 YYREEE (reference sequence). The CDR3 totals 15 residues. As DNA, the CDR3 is TGTGCCAGCAGCTTCGGTAGACAGGGGCTCTACGAGCAGTACTTC. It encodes CASSFGRQGLYEQYF. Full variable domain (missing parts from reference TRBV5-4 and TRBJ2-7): ETGVTQSPTHLIKTRGQQVTLRCSSQSGHNTVSWYQQALGQGPQFIFQYYREEENGRGNFPPRFSGLQFPNYSSELNVNALELDDSALYLCASSFGRQGLYEQYFGPGTRLTVT.

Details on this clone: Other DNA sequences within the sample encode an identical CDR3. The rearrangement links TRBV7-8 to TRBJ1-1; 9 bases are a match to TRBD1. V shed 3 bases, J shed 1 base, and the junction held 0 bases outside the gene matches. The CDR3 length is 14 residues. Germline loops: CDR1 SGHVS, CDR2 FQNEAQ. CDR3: CASSLDRGNTEAFF. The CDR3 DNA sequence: TGTGCCAGCAGCTTGGACAGGGGGAACACTGAAGCTTTCTTT.

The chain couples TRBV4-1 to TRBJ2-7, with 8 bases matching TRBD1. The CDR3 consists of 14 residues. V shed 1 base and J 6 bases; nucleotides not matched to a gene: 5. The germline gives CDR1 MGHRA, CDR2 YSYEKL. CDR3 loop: CASSQVNRGIEQYF. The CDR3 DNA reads TGCGCCAGCAGCCAAGTGAACAGGGGGATCGAGCAGTACTTC.

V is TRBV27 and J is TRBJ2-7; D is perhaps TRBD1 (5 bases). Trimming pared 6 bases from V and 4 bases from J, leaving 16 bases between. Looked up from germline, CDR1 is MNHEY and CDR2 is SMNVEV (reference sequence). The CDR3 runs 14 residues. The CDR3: CASRTRTQPYEQYF. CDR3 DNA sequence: TGTGCCAGCAGGACCCGGACACAACCGTACGAGCAGTACTTC.

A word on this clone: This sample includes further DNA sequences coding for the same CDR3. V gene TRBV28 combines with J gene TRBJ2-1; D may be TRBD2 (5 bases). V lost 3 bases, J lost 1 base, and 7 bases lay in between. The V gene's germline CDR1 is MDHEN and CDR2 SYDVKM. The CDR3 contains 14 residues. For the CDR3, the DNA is TGTGCCAGCAGTTTCCCGGGATCCTACAATGAGCAGTTCTTC. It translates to CASSFPGSYNEQFF.

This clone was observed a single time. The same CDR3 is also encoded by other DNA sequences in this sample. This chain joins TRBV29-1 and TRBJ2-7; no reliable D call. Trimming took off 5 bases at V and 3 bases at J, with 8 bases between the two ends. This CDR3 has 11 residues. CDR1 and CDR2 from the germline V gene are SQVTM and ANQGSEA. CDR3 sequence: CSVSVSYEQYF. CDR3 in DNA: TGCAGCGTTTCGGTCAGCTACGAGCAGTACTTC.

The CDR3 DNA sequence: TGTGCCAGCAACTCCCTAGAAAACGAGCAGTACTTC. It yields the protein CASNSLENEQYF. The rearrangement joins TRBV7-9 to TRBJ2-7; no definite D call. The CDR3 runs 12 residues. Germline assignment: CDR1 SEHNR and CDR2 FQNEAQ (reference sequence). Between the trimmed V and J ends, which lost 7 bases and 5 bases, there was a span of 12 bases.

CDR3 region: CAWSVLSGSTDTQYF. The CDR3 DNA reads TGTGCCTGGAGTGTACTTAGCGGGAGTACAGATACGCAGTATTTT. The chain couples TRBV30 to TRBJ2-3; 9 nucleotides agree with TRBD2. The germline gives CDR1 GTSNPN, CDR2 SVGIG (reference sequence). J was trimmed by 3 bases and V by 0 bases; bases with no gene match: 4. The CDR3 length is 15 residues.

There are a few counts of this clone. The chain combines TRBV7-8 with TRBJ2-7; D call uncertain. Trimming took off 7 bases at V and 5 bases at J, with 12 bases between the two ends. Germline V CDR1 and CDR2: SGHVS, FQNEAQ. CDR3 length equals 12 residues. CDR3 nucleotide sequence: TGTGCCAGCACCAGTTGGCCGGACGAGCAGTACTTC. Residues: CASTSWPDEQYF.

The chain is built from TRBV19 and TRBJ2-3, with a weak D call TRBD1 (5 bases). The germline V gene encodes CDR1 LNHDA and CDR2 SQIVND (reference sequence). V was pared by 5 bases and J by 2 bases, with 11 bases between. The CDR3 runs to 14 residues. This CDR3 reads CASSPRAYTDTQYF. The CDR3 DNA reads TGTGCCAGTAGTCCCAGGGCCTACACAGATACGCAGTATTTT.

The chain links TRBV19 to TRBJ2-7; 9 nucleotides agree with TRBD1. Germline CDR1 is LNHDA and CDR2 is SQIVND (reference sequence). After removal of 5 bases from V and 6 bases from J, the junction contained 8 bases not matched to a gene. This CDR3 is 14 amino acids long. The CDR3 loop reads CASSGRDRACEQYF. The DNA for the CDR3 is TGTGCCAGTAGTGGAAGGGACAGGGCCTGCGAGCAGTACTTC.

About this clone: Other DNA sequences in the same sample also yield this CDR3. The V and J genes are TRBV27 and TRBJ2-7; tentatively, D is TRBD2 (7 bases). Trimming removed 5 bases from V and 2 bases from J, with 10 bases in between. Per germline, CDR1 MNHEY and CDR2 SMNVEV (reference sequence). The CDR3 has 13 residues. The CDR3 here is CASSPGGPYEQYF. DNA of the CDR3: TGTGCCAGCAGTCCGGGGGGCCCCTACGAGCAGTACTTC.

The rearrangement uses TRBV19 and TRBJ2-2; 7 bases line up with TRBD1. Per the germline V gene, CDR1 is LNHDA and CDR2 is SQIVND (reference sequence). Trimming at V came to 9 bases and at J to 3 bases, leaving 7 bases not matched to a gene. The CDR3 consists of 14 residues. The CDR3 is CASGQAFHTGELFF. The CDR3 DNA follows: TGTGCCAGCGGACAGGCATTTCACACCGGGGAGCTGTTTTTT.

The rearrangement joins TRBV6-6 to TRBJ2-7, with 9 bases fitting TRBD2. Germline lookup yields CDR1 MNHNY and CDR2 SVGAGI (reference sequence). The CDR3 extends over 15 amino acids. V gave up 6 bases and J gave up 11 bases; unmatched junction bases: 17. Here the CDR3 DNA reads TGTGCCAGCAGCTTAGAAAGGACTAGCGATCAAGGGGAGTACTTC. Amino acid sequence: CASSLERTSDQGEYF.

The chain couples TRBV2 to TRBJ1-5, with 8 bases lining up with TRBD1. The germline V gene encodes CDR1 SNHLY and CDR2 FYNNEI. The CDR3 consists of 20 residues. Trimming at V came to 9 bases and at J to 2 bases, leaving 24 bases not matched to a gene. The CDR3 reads CASGSPKHGTGMSGNQPQHF. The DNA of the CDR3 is TGTGCCAGTGGTTCCCCTAAACACGGGACAGGTATGTCGGGCAATCAGCCCCAGCATTTT.

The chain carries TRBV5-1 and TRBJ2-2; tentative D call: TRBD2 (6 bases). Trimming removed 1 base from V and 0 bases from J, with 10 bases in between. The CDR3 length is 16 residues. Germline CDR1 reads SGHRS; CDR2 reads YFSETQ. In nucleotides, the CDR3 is TGCGCCAGCAGCTTGATGGAGGGTCCGAACACCGGGGAGCTGTTTTTT. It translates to CASSLMEGPNTGELFF.

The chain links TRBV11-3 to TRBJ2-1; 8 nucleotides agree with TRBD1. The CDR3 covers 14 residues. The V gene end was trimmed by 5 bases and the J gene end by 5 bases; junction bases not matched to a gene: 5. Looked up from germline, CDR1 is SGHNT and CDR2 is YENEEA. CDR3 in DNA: TGTGCCAGCAGCCCGACAGGGGTGGACAATGAGCAGTTCTTC. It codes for CASSPTGVDNEQFF.

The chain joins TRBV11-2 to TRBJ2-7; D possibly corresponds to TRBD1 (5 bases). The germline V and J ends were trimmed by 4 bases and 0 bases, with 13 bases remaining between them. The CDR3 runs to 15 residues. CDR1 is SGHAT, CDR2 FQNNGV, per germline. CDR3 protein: CASSSARESSYEQYF. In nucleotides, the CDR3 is TGTGCCAGCAGCTCAGCCAGGGAAAGCTCCTACGAGCAGTACTTC.

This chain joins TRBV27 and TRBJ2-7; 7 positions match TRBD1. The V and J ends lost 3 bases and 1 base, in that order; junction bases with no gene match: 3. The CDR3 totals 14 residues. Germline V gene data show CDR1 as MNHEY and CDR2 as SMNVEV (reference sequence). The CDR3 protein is CASSFHRGSYEQYF. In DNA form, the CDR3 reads TGTGCCAGCAGTTTCCACAGGGGATCCTACGAGCAGTACTTC.

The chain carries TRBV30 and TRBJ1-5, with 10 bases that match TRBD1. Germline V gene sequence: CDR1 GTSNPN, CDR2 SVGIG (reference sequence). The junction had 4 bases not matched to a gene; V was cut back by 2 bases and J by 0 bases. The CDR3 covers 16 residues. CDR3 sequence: CAWSPGTGDSNQPQHF. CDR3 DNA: TGTGCCTGGAGTCCAGGGACAGGGGATAGCAATCAGCCCCAGCATTTT.

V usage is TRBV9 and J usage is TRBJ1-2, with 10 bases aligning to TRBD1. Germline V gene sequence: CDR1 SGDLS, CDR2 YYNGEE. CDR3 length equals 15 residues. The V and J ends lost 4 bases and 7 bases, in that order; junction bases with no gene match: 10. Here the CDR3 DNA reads TGTGCCAGCAGCCTAGATAGGACAGGGGGAGTTGGCTACACCTTC. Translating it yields CASSLDRTGGVGYTF.

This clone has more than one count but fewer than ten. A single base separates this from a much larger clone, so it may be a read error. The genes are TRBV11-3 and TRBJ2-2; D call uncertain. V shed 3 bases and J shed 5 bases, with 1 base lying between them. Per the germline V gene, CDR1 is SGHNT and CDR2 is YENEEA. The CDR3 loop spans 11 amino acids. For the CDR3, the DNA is TGTGCCAGCAGCTTGACCGGGGAGCTGTTTTTT. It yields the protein CASSLTGELFF.